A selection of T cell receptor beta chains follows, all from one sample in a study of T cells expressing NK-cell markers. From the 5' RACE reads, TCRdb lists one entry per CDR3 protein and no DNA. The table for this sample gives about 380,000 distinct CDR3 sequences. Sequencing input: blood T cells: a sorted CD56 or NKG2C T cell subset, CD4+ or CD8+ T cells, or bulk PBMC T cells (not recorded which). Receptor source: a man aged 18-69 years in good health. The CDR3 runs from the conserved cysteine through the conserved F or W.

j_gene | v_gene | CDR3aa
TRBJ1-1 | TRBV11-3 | CASSSWTGEAFF
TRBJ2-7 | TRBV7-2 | CASSNQSGFRFYEQYF
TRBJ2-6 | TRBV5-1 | CASSPLQGEGANVLTF
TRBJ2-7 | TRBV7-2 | CASRPGRGASYEQYF
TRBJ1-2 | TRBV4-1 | CASSQGGKIYGYTF
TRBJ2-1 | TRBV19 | CASNLAGGLDEQFF
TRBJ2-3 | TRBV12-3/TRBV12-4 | CASSLGRTGTTDTQYF
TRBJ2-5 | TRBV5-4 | CASSLLTFGQGQETQYF
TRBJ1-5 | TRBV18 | CASSANGGSNQPQHF
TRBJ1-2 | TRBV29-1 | CSAPSTGWEDGYTF
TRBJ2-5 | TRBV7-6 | CASSLGNWKKETQYF
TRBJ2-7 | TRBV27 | CASTTRRGRNEQYF
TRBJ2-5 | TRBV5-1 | CASRPGTSSLGTQYF
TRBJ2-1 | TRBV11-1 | CASSPSPLRYNEQFF
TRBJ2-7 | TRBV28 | CASTPGGASSYEQYF
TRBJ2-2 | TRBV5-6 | CASQGNTGELFF
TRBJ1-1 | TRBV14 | CASTGQGALMNTEAFF
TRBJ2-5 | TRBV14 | CASSQGVTGPRETQYF
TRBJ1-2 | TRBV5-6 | CASSLAKRAVLTNYGYTF
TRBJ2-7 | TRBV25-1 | CASSATGQALLGEQYF
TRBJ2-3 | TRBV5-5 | CASSLVSERSTDTQYF
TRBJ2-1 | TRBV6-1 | CASSPPSGVSNYNEQFF
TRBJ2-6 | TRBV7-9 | CATVVGGATGANVLTF
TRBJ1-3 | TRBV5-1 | CASSLGSTSGNTIYF
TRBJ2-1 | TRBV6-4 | CASSDRSPGQGNNEQFF
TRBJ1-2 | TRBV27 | CASSLDRGSPGYTF
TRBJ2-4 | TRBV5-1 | CASSLGSKSGRNIQYF
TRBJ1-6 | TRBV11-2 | CASKEQGASYNSPLHF
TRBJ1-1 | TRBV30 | CAWSVQIWARAFF
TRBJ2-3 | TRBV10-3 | CAISDRGAGDTQYF
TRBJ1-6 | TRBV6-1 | CASAKDYDSPLHF
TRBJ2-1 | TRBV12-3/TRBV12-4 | CASSIAVYNEQFF
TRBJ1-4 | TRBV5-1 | CASRRVSELTNEKLFF
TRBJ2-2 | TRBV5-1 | CASSLVPAGDRTGELFF
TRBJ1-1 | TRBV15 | CATSESTGGVAFF
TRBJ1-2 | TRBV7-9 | CASSFASIYGYTF
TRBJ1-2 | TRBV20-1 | CSATSGPYYGYTF
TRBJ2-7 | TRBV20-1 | CSARAAQGAGYEQYF
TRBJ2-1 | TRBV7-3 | CASSHLSGAQDEQFF
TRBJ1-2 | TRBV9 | CASVCLGQRVCGYTF
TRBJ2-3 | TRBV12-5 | CASGLAGGGTDTQYF
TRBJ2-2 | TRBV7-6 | CASSTGTNTGELFF
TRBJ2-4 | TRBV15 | CATSRDGQGGTKNIQYF
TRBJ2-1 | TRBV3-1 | CASSQNLGEQFF
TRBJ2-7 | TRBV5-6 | CASSLGIRGPYEQYF
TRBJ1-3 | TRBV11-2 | CASSVGTGRDTIYF
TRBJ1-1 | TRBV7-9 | CASTKIRGNTEAFF
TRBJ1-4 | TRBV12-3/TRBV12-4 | CASRRQGTLVGGEKLFF
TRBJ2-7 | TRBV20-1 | CSAAGQTPYEQYF
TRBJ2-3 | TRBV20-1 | CSVVAGGTDTQYF